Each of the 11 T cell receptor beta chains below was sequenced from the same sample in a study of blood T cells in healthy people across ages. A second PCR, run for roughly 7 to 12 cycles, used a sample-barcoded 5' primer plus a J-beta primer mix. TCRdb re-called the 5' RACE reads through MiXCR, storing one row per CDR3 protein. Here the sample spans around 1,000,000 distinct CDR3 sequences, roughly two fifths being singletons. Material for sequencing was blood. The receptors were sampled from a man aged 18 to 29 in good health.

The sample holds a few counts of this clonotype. The CDR3: CASSFELQGITGELFF. The CDR3 DNA follows: TGTGCCAGCAGCTTTGAGTTACAGGGGATCACCGGGGAGCTGTTTTTT. This chain links TRBV7-2 with TRBJ2-2, with TRBD1 matching over 7 bases. V shed 3 bases, J shed 4 bases, and the junction held 8 bases outside the gene matches. Germline V gene sequence: CDR1 SGHTA, CDR2 FQGNSA. CDR3 length: 16 amino acids.

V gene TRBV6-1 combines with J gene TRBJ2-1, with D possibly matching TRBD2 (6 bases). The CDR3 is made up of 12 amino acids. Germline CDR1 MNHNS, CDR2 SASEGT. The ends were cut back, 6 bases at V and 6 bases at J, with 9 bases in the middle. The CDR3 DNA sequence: TGTGCCAGCAGACTAGCCACCAATGAGCAGTTCTTC. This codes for CASRLATNEQFF.

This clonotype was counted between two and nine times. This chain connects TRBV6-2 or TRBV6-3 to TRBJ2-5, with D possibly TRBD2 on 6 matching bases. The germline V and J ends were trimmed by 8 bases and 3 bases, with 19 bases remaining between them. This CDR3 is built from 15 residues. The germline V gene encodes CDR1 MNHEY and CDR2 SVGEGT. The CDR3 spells CASYKTWEAKETQYF. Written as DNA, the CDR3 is TGTGCCAGCTACAAAACTTGGGAGGCGAAAGAGACCCAGTACTTC.

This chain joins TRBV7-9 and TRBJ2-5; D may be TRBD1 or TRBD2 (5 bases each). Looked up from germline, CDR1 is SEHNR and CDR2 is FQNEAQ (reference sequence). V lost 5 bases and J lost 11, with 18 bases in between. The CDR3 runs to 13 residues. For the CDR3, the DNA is TGTGCCAGCAGCAGAGGGACCGTAAATGAGCAGTACTTC. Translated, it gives CASSRGTVNEQYF.

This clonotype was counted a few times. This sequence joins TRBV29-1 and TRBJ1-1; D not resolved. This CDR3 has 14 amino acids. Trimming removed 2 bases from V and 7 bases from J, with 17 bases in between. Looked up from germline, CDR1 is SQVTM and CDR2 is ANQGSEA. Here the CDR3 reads CSVEPTFSGLEAFF. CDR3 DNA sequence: TGCAGCGTTGAACCCACATTCTCGGGCCTTGAAGCTTTCTTT.

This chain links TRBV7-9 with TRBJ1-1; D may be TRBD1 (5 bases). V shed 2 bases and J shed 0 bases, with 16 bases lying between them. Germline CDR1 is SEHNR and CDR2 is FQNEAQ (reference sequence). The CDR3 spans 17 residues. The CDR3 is CASSLLGREGMNTEAFF. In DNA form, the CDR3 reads TGTGCCAGCAGCTTACTGGGGAGGGAGGGGATGAACACTGAAGCTTTCTTT.

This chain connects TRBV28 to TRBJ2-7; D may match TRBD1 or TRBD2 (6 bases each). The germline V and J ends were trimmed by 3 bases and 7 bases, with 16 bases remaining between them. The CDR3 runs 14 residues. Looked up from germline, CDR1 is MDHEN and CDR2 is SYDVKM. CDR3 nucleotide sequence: TGTGCCAGCAGTTTGGGGGCGGACTACAATGAGCAGTACTTC. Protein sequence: CASSLGADYNEQYF.

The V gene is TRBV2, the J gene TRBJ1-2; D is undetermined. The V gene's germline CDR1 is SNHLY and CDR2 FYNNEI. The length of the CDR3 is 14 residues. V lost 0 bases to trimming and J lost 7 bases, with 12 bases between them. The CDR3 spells CASSEAGLRSGYTF. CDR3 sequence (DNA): TGTGCCAGCAGTGAAGCAGGGTTGCGAAGTGGCTACACCTTC.

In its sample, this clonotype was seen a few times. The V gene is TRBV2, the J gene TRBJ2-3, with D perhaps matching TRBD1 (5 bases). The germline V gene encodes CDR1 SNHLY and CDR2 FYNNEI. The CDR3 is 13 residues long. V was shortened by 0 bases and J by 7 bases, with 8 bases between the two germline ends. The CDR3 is CASSEATANTQYF. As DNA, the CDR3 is TGTGCCAGCAGTGAAGCGACAGCAAATACGCAGTATTTT.

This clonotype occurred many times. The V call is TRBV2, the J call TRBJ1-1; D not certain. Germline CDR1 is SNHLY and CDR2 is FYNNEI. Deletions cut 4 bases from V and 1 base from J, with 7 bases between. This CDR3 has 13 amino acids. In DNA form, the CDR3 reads TGTGCCAGCAGTGGCATACAGAACACTGAAGCTTTCTTT. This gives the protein CASSGIQNTEAFF.

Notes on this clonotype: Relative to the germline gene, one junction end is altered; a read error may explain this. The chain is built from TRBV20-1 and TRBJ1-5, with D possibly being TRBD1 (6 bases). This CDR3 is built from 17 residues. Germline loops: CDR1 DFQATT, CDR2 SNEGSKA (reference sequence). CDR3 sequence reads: CSASSGALRYSNQPHHF. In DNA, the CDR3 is TGCAGTGCTAGTTCAGGGGCCCTCCGATATAGCAATCAGCCCCATCATTTT.